The rows below give T cell receptor beta chains drawn from one sample of a study of blood T cells in healthy people across ages. TCRdb reprocessed the 5' RACE reads with MiXCR, giving one entry per CDR3 protein. The sample consists of 890,000 or so distinct CDR3 sequences, around 62% of them appearing once. The sample comprised blood. The origin of the receptors is a man aged 25 to 40 in good health. The CDR3 runs from the conserved cysteine through the conserved F or W. Each record gives: CDR3 DNA, CDR3 protein, V gene, J gene, clone size, D gene. A D gene is named only where the DNA matches it firmly. Expanded clones get a size class; other rows say once, few or many, or leave the size out.

CDR3 DNA: TGTGCCAGCAGTCCCATAAGTTCTGCGGGGGTCTACGAGCAGTACTTC
CDR3 protein: CASSPISSAGVYEQYF
V gene: TRBV28
J gene: TRBJ2-7
clone size: -
D gene: TRBD2

CDR3 DNA: TGTGCCAGCAGCCCTCGGACTAGCGGGGGGCAAGAGACCCAGTACTTC
CDR3 protein: CASSPRTSGGQETQYF
V gene: TRBV9
J gene: TRBJ2-5
clone size: -
D gene: TRBD2

CDR3 DNA: TGCGCCAGCAGCCACGGCGGGGGGACTAAAACTTACACAGATACGCAGTATTTT
CDR3 protein: CASSHGGGTKTYTDTQYF
V gene: TRBV4-3
J gene: TRBJ2-3
clone size: -
D gene: TRBD2

CDR3 DNA: TGTGCCACCAGCCGACAAACAGGGGGCCGCTATGGCTGCACCTTC
CDR3 protein: CATSRQTGGRYGCTF
V gene: TRBV15
J gene: TRBJ1-2
clone size: -
D gene: TRBD1

CDR3 DNA: TGTGCCAGCAGTCCGGACCGGGACAGGAGTCCTAACTATGGCTACACCTTC
CDR3 protein: CASSPDRDRSPNYGYTF
V gene: TRBV28
J gene: TRBJ1-2
clone size: -
D gene: TRBD1

CDR3 DNA: TGTGCCAGCAGCCCATATCTGCCCTCTGGGGCCAACGTCCTGACTTTC
CDR3 protein: CASSPYLPSGANVLTF
V gene: TRBV28
J gene: TRBJ2-6
clone size: -
D gene: -

CDR3 DNA: TGCAGTGCTAGTACCTGGAATGAGCAGTACTTC
CDR3 protein: CSASTWNEQYF
V gene: TRBV20-1
J gene: TRBJ2-7
clone size: -
D gene: -

CDR3 DNA: TGTGCCAGCAGCCCCCTGGGGGGGCGCAATCAGCCCCAGCATTTT
CDR3 protein: CASSPLGGRNQPQHF
V gene: TRBV7-6
J gene: TRBJ1-5
clone size: -
D gene: -

CDR3 DNA: TGTGCCAGCAGTCCACAGGGGGGCCTCTACCAAGAGACCCAGTACTTC
CDR3 protein: CASSPQGGLYQETQYF
V gene: TRBV28
J gene: TRBJ2-5
clone size: -
D gene: TRBD1

CDR3 DNA: TGTGCCAGCAGTCTAAACACACTGGGCGGAGAGACCCAGTACTTC
CDR3 protein: CASSLNTLGGETQYF
V gene: TRBV2
J gene: TRBJ2-5
clone size: -
D gene: -

CDR3 DNA: TGCGCCAGCAGCCATGCTACAGGGGGCTGGGGGATTTACAATGAGCAGTTCTTC
CDR3 protein: CASSHATGGWGIYNEQFF
V gene: TRBV4-3
J gene: TRBJ2-1
clone size: -
D gene: TRBD1

CDR3 DNA: TGTGCCAGCAGCGCCGCCGGGGGACAGCACAATGAGCAGTTCTTC
CDR3 protein: CASSAAGGQHNEQFF
V gene: TRBV9
J gene: TRBJ2-1
clone size: -
D gene: -

CDR3 DNA: TGCAGTACGAATCCTCGAAGAGGGGTTGATAGAGAGACCCAGTACTTC
CDR3 protein: CSTNPRRGVDRETQYF
V gene: TRBV20-1
J gene: TRBJ2-5
clone size: few
D gene: -

CDR3 DNA: TGTGCCAGCAGGGTAATTGGGGACAGGACGACTTACAATGAGCAGTTCTTC
CDR3 protein: CASRVIGDRTTYNEQFF
V gene: TRBV12-3/TRBV12-4
J gene: TRBJ2-1
clone size: -
D gene: TRBD1

CDR3 DNA: TGTGCCAGCAGTTCCCCTAGGACTCGAGGGCACTATGGCTACACCTTC
CDR3 protein: CASSSPRTRGHYGYTF
V gene: TRBV7-9
J gene: TRBJ1-2
clone size: -
D gene: -

CDR3 DNA: TGCGCCAGCAGCATAACTAGCGGGGGGGCCACCAATGAGCAGTACTTC
CDR3 protein: CASSITSGGATNEQYF
V gene: TRBV5-1
J gene: TRBJ2-7
clone size: -
D gene: TRBD2

CDR3 DNA: TGTGCCAGCAGCCACGCGGGGTCCTATAATTCACCCCTCCACTTT
CDR3 protein: CASSHAGSYNSPLHF
V gene: TRBV12-3/TRBV12-4
J gene: TRBJ1-6
clone size: -
D gene: -

CDR3 DNA: TGTGCCAGCTCACCCAGTGAGTACAATGAACAGTTCTTC
CDR3 protein: CASSPSEYNEQFF
V gene: TRBV18
J gene: TRBJ2-1
clone size: -
D gene: -

CDR3 DNA: TGTGCCAGCAGTTACTCGACCGGCAAAGGGGGGTACTATGGCTACACCTTC
CDR3 protein: CASSYSTGKGGYYGYTF
V gene: TRBV6-2/TRBV6-3
J gene: TRBJ1-2
clone size: -
D gene: -

CDR3 DNA: TGCAGCGCCTGGACTAGCCCCTACGAGCAGTACTTC
CDR3 protein: CSAWTSPYEQYF
V gene: TRBV29-1
J gene: TRBJ2-7
clone size: -
D gene: TRBD2

CDR3 DNA: TGTGCTAGCAGCTTAGCGCAGGGAGAGACCCAGTACTTC
CDR3 protein: CASSLAQGETQYF
V gene: TRBV7-7
J gene: TRBJ2-5
clone size: -
D gene: -

CDR3 DNA: TGTGCCAGCAGTGACCAAGGGGGCTCCTACAATGAGCAGTTCTTC
CDR3 protein: CASSDQGGSYNEQFF
V gene: TRBV6-4
J gene: TRBJ2-1
clone size: -
D gene: -

CDR3 DNA: TGCAGTGCCGTAACCTTTCAGGGTGGGTCCTACAATGAGCAGTTCTTC
CDR3 protein: CSAVTFQGGSYNEQFF
V gene: TRBV20-1
J gene: TRBJ2-1
clone size: -
D gene: -